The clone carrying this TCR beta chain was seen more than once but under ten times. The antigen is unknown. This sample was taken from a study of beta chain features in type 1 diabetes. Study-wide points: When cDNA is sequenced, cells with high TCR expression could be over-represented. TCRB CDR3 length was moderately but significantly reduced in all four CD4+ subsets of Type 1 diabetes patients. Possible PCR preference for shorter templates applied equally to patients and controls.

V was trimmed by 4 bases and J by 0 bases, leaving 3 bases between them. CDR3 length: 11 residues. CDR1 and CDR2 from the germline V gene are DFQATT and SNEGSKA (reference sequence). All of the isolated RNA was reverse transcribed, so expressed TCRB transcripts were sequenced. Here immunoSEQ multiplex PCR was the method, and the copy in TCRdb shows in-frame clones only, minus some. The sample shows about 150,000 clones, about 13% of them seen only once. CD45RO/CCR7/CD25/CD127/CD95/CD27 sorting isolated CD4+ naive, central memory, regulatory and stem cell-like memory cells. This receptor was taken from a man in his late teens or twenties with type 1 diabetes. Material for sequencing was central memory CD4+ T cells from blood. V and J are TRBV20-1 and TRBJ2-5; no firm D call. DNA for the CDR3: TGCAGTGCTATCGACCAAGAGACCCAGTACTTC. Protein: CSAIDQETQYF.